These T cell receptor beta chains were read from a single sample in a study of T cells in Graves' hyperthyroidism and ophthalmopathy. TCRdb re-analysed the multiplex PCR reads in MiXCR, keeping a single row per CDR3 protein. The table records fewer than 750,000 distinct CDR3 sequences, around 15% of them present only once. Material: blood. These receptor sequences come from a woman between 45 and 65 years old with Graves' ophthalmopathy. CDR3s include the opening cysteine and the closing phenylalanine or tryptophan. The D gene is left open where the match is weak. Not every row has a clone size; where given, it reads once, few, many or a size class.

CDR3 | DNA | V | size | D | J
CAISQTGVNTEAFF | TGTGCCATCAGCCAAACAGGTGTGAACACTGAAGCTTTCTTT | TRBV10-3 | - | - | TRBJ1-1
CASSRFQGLNTEAFF | TGTGCCAGCAGCCGCTTCCAGGGGTTAAACACTGAAGCTTTCTTT | TRBV5-6 | few | - | TRBJ1-1
CASSPGQGDSGANVLTF | TGTGCCAGCTCACCGGGACAGGGGGACTCTGGGGCCAACGTCCTGACTTTC | TRBV18 | many | TRBD1 | TRBJ2-6
CASSLYILEKYF | - | TRBV12-3/TRBV12-4 | few | - | TRBJ2-7
CASSEGTGALNTEAFF | TGTGCCAGCAGTGAAGGGACAGGGGCCTTGAACACTGAAGCTTTCTTT | TRBV25-1 | - | TRBD1 | TRBJ1-1
CASNTGGSVGELFF | TGTGCCAGCAACACGGGCGGGTCGGTCGGGGAGCTGTTTTTT | TRBV6-2/TRBV6-3 | many | - | TRBJ2-2
CASSTRQGGTGELFF | TGCGCCAGCAGCACCAGACAGGGGGGTACCGGGGAGCTGTTTTTT | TRBV5-1 | few | TRBD1 | TRBJ2-2
CASSSLAETDTQYF | TGTGCCAGCAGTTCACTAGCGGAAACAGATACGCAGTATTTT | TRBV27 | many | TRBD2 | TRBJ2-3
CASSLFLEGRGESSTDTQYF | TGTGCCAGCAGTTTATTTTTGGAAGGACGGGGAGAGAGTAGCACAGATACGCAGTATTTT | TRBV12-3/TRBV12-4 | many | - | TRBJ2-3
CASSSRTAPNSPLHF | TGTGCCAGCAGTTCGCGTACCGCTCCAAATTCACCCCTCCACTTT | TRBV28 | many | - | TRBJ1-6
CASSVVGSTDTQYF | TGTGCCAGCAGCGTAGTTGGCAGCACAGATACGCAGTATTTT | TRBV9 | - | - | TRBJ2-3
CASSPTQLAGAYNEQFF | TGTGCCAGCAGCCCGACCCAACTAGCGGGCGCCTACAATGAGCAGTTCTTC | TRBV7-9 | many | TRBD2 | TRBJ2-1
CASSYSWVSTEAFF | TGTGCCAGCAGTTACTCTTGGGTTAGCACTGAAGCTTTCTTT | TRBV6-6 | few | - | TRBJ1-1
CASSQDIPRDPKWGTYEQYF | TGTGCCAGCAGCCAAGATATTCCCCGGGACCCAAAATGGGGAACCTACGAGCAGTACTTC | TRBV14 | - | - | TRBJ2-7
CASSDNDGNYGYTF | TGTGCCAGCAGCGATAACGACGGAAACTATGGCTACACCTTC | TRBV7-9 | many | - | TRBJ1-2
CASSFRRGDEQYF | TGCGCCAGCAGCTTTAGGCGGGGGGACGAGCAGTACTTC | TRBV5-1 | - | TRBD2 | TRBJ2-7
CASSPRSPGGNTEAFF | TGCGCCAGCAGCCCCAGGTCCCCTGGAGGAAACACTGAAGCTTTCTTT | TRBV4-1 | few | - | TRBJ1-1
CASSPLGQGRHYGYTF | TGTGCCAGCAGTCCCCTCGGACAGGGGAGGCACTATGGCTACACCTTC | TRBV28 | many | TRBD1 | TRBJ1-2
CSAIQGVDQPQHF | TGCAGTGCCATACAGGGGGTCGATCAGCCCCAGCATTTT | TRBV20-1 | few | TRBD1 | TRBJ1-5
CSVLQTGGAYEQYF | TGCAGCGTATTGCAGACAGGGGGGGCCTACGAGCAGTACTTC | TRBV29-1 | - | TRBD1 | TRBJ2-7
CSARVLASGIVQYF | TGCAGTGCTAGAGTTTTGGCTAGCGGGATCGTGCAGTACTTC | TRBV20-1 | many | TRBD2 | TRBJ2-7
CASSSLAGGVYEQYF | TGCGCCAGCAGCTCCCTAGCGGGAGGGGTTTACGAGCAGTACTTC | TRBV5-1 | - | TRBD2 | TRBJ2-7